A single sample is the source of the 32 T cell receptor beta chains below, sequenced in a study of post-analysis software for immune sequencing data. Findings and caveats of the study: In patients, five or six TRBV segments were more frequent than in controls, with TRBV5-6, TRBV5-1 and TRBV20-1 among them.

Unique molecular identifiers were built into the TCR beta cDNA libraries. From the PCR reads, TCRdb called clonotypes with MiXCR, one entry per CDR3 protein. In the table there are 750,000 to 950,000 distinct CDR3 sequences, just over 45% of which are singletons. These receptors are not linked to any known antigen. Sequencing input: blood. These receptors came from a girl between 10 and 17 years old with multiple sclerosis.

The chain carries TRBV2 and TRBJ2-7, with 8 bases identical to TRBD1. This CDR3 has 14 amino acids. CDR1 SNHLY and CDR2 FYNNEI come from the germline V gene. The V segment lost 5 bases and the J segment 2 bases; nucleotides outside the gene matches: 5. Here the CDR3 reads CASSQQGEAYEQYF. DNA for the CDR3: TGTGCCAGCAGTCAACAGGGGGAAGCCTACGAGCAGTACTTC.

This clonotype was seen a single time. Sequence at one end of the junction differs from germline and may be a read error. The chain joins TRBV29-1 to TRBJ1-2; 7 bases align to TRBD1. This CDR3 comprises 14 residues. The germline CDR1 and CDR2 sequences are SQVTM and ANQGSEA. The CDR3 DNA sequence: TGCAGCATTGAAGGGACAGAAGAACCCTATGGCTACACCTTC. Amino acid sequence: CSIEGTEEPYGYTF.

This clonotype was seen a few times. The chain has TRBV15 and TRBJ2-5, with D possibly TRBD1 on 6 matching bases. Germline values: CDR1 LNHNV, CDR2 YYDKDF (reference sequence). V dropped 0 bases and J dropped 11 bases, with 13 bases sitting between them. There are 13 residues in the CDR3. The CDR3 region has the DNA TGTGCCACCAGCAGAGAGGGTGAGGGGGAGCAGTACTTC. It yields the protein CATSREGEGEQYF.

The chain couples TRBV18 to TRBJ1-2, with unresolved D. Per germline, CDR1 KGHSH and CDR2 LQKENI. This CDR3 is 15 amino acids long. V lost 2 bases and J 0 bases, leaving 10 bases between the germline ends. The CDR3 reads CASSPSTATNYGYTF. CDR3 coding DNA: TGTGCCAGCTCACCATCAACGGCGACTAACTATGGCTACACCTTC.

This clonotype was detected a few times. The CDR3 bases are TGCAGTGCTAGAGTGGCGAGAGGTAAAGAGACCCAGTACTTC. Encoded protein: CSARVARGKETQYF. The V and J genes are TRBV20-1 and TRBJ2-5; D not certain. Germline values: CDR1 DFQATT, CDR2 SNEGSKA (reference sequence). V lost 1 base and J lost 3, with 12 bases in between. The CDR3 is 14 residues long.

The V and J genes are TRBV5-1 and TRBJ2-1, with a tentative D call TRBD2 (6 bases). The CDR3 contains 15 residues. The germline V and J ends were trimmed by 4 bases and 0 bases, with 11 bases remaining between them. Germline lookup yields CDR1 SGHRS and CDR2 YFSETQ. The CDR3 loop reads CASSGAGNSYNEQFF. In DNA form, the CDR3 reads TGCGCCAGCAGCGGAGCGGGTAACTCCTACAATGAGCAGTTCTTC.

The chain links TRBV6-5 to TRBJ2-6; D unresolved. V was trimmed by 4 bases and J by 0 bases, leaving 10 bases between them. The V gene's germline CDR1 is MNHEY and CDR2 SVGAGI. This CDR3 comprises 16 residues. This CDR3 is CASSSYSSSGANVLTF. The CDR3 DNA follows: TGTGCCAGCAGTTCCTACAGTAGCTCTGGGGCCAACGTCCTGACTTTC.

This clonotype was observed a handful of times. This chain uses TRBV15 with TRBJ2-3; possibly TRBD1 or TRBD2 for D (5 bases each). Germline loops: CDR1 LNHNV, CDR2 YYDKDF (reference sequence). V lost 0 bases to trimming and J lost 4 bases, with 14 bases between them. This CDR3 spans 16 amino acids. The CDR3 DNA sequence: TGTGCCACCAGCAGAGATAATCGGGGACCCCCAGATACGCAGTATTTT. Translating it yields CATSRDNRGPPDTQYF.

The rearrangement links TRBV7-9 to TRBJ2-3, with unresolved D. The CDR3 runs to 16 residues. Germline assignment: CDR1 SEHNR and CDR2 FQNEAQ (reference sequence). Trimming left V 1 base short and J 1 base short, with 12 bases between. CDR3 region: CASSLESTSRTDTQYF. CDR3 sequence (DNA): TGTGCCAGCAGCTTAGAATCGACTTCCCGCACAGATACGCAGTATTTT. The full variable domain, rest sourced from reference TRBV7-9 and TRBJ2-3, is DTGVSQNPRHKITKRGQNVTFRCDPISEHNRLYWYRQTLGQGPEFLTYFQNEAQLEKSRLLSDRFSAERPKGSFSTLEIQRTEQGDSAMYLCASSLESTSRTDTQYFGPGTRLTVL.

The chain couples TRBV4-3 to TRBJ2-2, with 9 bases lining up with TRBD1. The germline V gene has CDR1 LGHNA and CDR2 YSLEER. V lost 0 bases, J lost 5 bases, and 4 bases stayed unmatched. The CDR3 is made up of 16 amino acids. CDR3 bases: TGCGCCAGCAGCCAAGATTTACAGGGGGCGACCGGGGAGCTGTTTTTT. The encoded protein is CASSQDLQGATGELFF.

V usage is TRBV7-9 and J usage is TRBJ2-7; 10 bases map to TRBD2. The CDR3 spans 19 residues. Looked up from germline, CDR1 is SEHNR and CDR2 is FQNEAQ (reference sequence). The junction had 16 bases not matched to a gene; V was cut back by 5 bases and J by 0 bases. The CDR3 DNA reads TGTGCCAGCAGCACACTCGAGCTAGCGGGAGAGTTGACCTCCTACGAGCAGTACTTC. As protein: CASSTLELAGELTSYEQYF.

The CDR3 loop is CASSEIGRATDTQYF. The CDR3 DNA follows: TGTGCCAGCAGTGAGATTGGGAGGGCGACAGATACGCAGTATTTT. This chain connects TRBV25-1 to TRBJ2-3, with 7 positions matching TRBD2. Germline CDR1 is MGHDK and CDR2 is SYGVNS. V gave up 3 bases and J gave up 3 bases; unmatched junction bases: 6. This CDR3 spans 15 amino acids. Looking up the rest from reference TRBV25-1 and TRBJ2-3 gives the full variable domain: EADIYQTPRYLVIGTGKKITLECSQTMGHDKMYWYQQDPGMELHLIHYSYGVNSTEKGDLSSESTVSRIRTEHFPLTLESARPSHTSQYLCASSEIGRATDTQYFGPGTRLTVL.

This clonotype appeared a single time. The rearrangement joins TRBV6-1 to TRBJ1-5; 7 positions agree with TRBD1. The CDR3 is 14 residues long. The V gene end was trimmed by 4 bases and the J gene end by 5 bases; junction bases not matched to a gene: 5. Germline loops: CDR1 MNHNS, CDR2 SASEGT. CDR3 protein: CASSVGTEHQPQHF. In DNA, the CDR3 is TGTGCCAGCAGTGTAGGGACAGAACATCAGCCCCAGCATTTT.

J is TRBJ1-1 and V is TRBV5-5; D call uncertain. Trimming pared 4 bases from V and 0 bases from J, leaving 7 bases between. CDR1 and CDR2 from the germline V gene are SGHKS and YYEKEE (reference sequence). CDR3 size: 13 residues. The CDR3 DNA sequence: TGTGCCAGCAGCCATCCAATGAACACTGAAGCTTTCTTT. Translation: CASSHPMNTEAFF.

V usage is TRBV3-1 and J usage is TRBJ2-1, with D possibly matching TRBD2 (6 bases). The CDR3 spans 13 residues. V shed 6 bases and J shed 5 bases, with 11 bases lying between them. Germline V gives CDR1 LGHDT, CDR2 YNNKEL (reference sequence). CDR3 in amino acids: CASSQTRNNEQFF. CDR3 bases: TGTGCCAGCAGTCAGACTAGGAACAATGAGCAGTTCTTC.

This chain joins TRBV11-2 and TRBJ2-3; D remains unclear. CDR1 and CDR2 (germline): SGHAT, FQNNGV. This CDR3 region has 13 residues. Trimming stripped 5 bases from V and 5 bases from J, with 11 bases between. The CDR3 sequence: CASSTGNLDTQYF. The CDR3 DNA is TGTGCCAGCAGCACCGGAAACCTAGATACGCAGTATTTT.

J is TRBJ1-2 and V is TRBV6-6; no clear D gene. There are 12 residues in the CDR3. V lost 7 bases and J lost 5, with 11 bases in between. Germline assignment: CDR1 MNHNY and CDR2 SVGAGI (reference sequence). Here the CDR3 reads CASTLNGYGYTF. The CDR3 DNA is TGTGCCAGCACCCTGAATGGGTATGGCTACACCTTC.

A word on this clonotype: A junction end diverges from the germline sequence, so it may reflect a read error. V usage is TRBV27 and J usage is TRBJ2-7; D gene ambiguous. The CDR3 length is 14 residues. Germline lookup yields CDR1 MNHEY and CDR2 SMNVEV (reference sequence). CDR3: CASSLGRSSYVQYF. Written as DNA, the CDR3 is TGTGCCAGCAGTTTAGGCAGGAGCTCCTACGTGCAGTACTTC.

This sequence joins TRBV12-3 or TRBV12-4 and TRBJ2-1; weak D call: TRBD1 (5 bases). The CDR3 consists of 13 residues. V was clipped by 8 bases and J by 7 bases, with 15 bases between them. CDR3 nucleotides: TGTGCCAGCGGGAAGGGGCAGATTAATGAGCAGTTCTTC. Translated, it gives CASGKGQINEQFF.

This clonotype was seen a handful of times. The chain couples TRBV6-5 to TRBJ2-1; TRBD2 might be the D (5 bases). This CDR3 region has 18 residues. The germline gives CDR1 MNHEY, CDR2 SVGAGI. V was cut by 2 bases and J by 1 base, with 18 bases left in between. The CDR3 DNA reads TGTGCCAGCAGTTACCGGGGTCTCAACTCCTTTTCCTACAATGAGCAGTTCTTC. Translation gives CASSYRGLNSFSYNEQFF.

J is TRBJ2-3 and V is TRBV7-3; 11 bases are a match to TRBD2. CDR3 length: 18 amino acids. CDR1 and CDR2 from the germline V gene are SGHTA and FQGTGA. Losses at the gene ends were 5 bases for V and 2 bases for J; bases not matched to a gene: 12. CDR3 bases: TGTGCCAGCAGCCAGACTAGCGGGGAACTAAAGCCCACAGATACGCAGTATTTT. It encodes CASSQTSGELKPTDTQYF.

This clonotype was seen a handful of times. The CDR3 sequence: CSVRNTEAFF. The DNA of the CDR3 is TGCAGCGTCCGGAACACTGAAGCTTTCTTT. This rearrangement joins TRBV29-1 to TRBJ1-1; D is ambiguous. Germline lookup yields CDR1 SQVTM and CDR2 ANQGSEA. The CDR3 totals 10 residues. The V end lost 6 bases, the J end lost 1 base, and 3 bases lay between the germline ends. Using reference TRBV29-1 and TRBJ1-1 for the parts outside the CDR3, the full variable domain is SAVISQKPSRDICQRGTSLTIQCQVDSQVTMMFWYRQQPGQSLTLIATANQGSEATYESGFVIDKFPISRPNLTFSTLTVSNMSPEDSSIYLCSVRNTEAFFGQGTRLTVV.

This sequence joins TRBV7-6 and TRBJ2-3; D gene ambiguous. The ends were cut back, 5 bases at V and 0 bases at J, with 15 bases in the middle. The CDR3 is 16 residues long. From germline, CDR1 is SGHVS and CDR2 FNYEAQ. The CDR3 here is CASSPVAAESTDTQYF. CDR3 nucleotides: TGTGCCAGCAGCCCAGTTGCGGCGGAAAGCACAGATACGCAGTATTTT.

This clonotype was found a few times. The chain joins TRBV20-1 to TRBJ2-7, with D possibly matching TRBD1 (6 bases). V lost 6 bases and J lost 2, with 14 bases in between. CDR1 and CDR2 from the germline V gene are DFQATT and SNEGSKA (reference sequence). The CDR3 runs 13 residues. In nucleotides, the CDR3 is TGCAGTGCCCATACCGGGACAACCTACGAGCAGTACTTC. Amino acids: CSAHTGTTYEQYF.

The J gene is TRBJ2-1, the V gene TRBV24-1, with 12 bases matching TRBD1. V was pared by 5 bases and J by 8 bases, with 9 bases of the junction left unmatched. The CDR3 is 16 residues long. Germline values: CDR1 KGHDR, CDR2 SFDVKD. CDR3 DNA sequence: TGTGCCACCAGTGGTATCAGGGGACAGGGGGCAGATGAGCAGTTCTTC. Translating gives CATSGIRGQGADEQFF.

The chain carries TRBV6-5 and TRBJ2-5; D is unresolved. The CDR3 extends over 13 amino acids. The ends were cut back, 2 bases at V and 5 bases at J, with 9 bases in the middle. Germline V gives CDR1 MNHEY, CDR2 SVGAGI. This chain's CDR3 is CASSYGRFETQYF. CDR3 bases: TGTGCCAGCAGTTACGGCAGGTTTGAGACCCAGTACTTC.

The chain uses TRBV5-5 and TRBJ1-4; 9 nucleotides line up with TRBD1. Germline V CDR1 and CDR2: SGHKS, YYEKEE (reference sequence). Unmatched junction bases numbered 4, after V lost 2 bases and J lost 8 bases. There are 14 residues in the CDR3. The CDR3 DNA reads TGTGCCAGCAGCTTTGGACAGGGGATAGAAAAACTGTTTTTT. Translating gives CASSFGQGIEKLFF.

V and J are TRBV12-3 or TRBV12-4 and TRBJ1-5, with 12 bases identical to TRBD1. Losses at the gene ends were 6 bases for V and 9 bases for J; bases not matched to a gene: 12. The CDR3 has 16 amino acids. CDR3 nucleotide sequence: TGTGCCAGCAGAAGCATTGGGACAGGGGGCGATTGGCCCCAGCATTTT. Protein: CASRSIGTGGDWPQHF.

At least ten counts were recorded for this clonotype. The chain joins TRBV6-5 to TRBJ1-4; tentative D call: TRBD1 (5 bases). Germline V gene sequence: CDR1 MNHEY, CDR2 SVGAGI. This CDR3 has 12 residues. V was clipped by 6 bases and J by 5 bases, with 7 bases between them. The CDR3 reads CASRDKNEKLFF. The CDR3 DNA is TGTGCCAGCAGGGACAAAAATGAAAAACTGTTTTTT.

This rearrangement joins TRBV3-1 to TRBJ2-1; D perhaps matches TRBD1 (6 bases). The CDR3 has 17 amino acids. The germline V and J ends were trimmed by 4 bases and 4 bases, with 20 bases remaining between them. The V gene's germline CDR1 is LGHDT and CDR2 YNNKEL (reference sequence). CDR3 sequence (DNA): TGTGCCAGCAGCCCGGGACATCGGACAGCATATTACAATGAGCAGTTCTTC. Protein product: CASSPGHRTAYYNEQFF.

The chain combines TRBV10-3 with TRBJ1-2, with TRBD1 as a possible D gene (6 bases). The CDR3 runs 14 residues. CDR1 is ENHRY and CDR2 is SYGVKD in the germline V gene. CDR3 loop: CTTHLGQRLGGYTF. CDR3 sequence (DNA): TGTACCACCCACCTCGGACAGAGGTTGGGTGGCTACACCTTC.

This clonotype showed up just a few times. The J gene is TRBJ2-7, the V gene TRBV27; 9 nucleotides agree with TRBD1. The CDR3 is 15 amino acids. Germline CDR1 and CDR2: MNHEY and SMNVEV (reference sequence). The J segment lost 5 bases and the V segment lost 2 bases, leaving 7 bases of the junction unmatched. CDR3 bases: TGTGCCAGCAGTTTACTCCGACAGGGGGAGGACGAGCAGTACTTC. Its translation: CASSLLRQGEDEQYF.